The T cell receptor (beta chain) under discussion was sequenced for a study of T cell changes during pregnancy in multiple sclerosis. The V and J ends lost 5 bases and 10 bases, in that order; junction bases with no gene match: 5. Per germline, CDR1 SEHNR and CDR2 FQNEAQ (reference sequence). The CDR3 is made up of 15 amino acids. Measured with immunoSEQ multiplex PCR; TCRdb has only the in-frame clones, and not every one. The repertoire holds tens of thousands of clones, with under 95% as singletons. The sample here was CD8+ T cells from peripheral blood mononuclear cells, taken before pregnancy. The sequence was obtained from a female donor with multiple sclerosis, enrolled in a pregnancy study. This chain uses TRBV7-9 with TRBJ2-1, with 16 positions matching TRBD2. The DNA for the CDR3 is TGTGCCAGCAGCCCGCCGGGACTAGCGGGAGGGGAGCAGTTCTTC. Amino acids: CASSPPGLAGGEQFF.